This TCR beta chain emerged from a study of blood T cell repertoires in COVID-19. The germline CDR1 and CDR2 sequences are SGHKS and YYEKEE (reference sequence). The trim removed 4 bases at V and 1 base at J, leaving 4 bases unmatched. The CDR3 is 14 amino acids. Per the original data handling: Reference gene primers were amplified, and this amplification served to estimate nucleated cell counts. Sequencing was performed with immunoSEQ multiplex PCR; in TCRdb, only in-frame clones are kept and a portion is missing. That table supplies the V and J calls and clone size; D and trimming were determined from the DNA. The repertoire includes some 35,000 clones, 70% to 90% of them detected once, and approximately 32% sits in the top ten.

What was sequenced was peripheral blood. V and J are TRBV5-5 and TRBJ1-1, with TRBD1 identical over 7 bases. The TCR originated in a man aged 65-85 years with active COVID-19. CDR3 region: CASSPRTGNTEAFF. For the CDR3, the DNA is TGTGCCAGCAGCCCCCGGACAGGGAACACTGAAGCTTTCTTT.